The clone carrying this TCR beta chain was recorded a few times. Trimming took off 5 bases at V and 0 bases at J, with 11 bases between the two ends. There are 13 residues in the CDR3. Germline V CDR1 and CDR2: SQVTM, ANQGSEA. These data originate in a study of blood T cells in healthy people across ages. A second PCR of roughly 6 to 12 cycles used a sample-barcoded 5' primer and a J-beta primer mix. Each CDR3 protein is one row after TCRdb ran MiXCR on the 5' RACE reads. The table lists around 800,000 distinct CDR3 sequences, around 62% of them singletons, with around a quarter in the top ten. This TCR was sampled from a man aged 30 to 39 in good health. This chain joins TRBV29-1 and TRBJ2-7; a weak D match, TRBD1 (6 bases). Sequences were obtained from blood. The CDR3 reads CSVNRDTSYEQYF. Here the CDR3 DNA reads TGCAGCGTTAACCGGGACACCTCCTACGAGCAGTACTTC.